The 5 T cell receptor beta chains below come from one sample, sequenced in a study of PD-1 and CTLA-4 blockade in melanoma. Sequencing used immunoSEQ multiplex PCR; TCRdb keeps in-frame clones, though not all of them. The sample carries 23,000 or so clones, about nine tenths recorded once. The sequencing used CD8+ T cells from peripheral blood, collected before anti-PD-1 treatment. These receptors were taken from a human donor with melanoma.

This chain joins TRBV28 and TRBJ2-3; 11 positions match TRBD2. The CDR3 covers 16 residues. From germline, CDR1 is MDHEN and CDR2 SYDVKM. V was pared by 4 bases and J by 2 bases, with 5 bases of the junction left unmatched. In DNA, the CDR3 is TGTGCCAGCAGTTCCCTGACTAGCGGGGCCACAGATACGCAGTATTTT. It is translated as CASSSLTSGATDTQYF.

This clone is a singleton in its sample. The chain uses TRBV12-5 and TRBJ1-1; D unresolved. CDR1 LGHNT and CDR2 FRNRAP come from the germline V gene. Trimming took 0 bases from V and 1 from J, leaving 15 bases between them. CDR3 length equals 17 residues. The CDR3 nucleotides read TGTGCTAGTGGTTTGGTACGGACCGAGGACGAGAACACTGAAGCTTTCTTT. This sequence encodes CASGLVRTEDENTEAFF.

The chain joins TRBV10-2 to TRBJ1-1, with a possible D match to TRBD1 (6 bases). The CDR3 runs to 14 residues. V shed 3 bases and J shed 4 bases, with 12 bases lying between them. The V gene's germline CDR1 is WSHSY and CDR2 SAAADI. The CDR3 reads CASSETQGGTEAFF. For the CDR3, the DNA is TGCGCCAGCAGTGAAACGCAAGGGGGCACTGAAGCTTTCTTT.

V usage is TRBV4-3 and J usage is TRBJ2-3, with TRBD1 matching over 8 bases. This CDR3 is built from 13 residues. V dropped 4 bases and J dropped 5; count of bases not matched to a gene: 2. CDR1 is LGHNA and CDR2 is YSLEER in the germline V gene. The CDR3 is CASSLGQGDTQYF. The CDR3 DNA is TGCGCCAGCAGCCTCGGACAGGGAGATACGCAGTATTTT.

In its sample, this clone was seen once. This chain links TRBV28 with TRBJ2-5; 10 nucleotides line up with TRBD1. Germline-derived CDR1 and CDR2 are MDHEN and SYDVKM. The junction had 12 bases not matched to a gene; V was cut back by 6 bases and J by 5 bases. The CDR3 spans 16 residues. The CDR3 DNA reads TGTGCCAGCAGGGGACTTGACAGGGGGCTGGAGGAGACCCAGTACTTC. Protein product: CASRGLDRGLEETQYF.